These 32 T cell receptor beta chains came from one sample sequenced in a study of neoadjuvant anti-PD-1 for oral cavity cancer. Method: immunoSEQ multiplex PCR; TCRdb's copy keeps in-frame clones and lacks some. Counted here are under 20,000 clones, roughly 78% occurring once; the ten biggest clones make up approximately 2.7%. Source: PBMCs, taken before nivolumab (anti-PD-1) treatment. The source is a person aged 40 to 85 with oral cavity squamous cell carcinoma.

J is TRBJ2-3 and V is TRBV5-1; TRBD2 matches 10 bases. Trimming at V came to 4 bases and at J to 1 base, leaving 3 bases not matched to a gene. CDR1 SGHRS and CDR2 YFSETQ come from the germline V gene. This CDR3 has 15 residues. CDR3 amino acids: CASSPGTSGTDTQYF. DNA of the CDR3: TGCGCCAGCAGCCCCGGGACTAGCGGCACAGATACGCAGTATTTT.

This chain joins TRBV7-2 and TRBJ2-7; 9 bases match TRBD1. The CDR3 length is 13 residues. CDR1 is SGHTA, CDR2 FQGNSA, per germline. The trim removed 5 bases at V and 7 bases at J, leaving 6 bases unmatched. The CDR3 here is CASSQGQGWEQYF. DNA of the CDR3: TGTGCCAGCAGCCAGGGACAGGGCTGGGAGCAGTACTTC. Full variable domain (outside the CDR3, taken from reference TRBV7-2 and TRBJ2-7): GAGVSQSPSNKVTEKGKDVELRCDPISGHTALYWYRQSLGQGLEFLIYFQGNSAPDKSGLPSDRFSAERTGGSVSTLTIQRTQQEDSAVYLCASSQGQGWEQYFGPGTRLTVT.

V is TRBV2 and J is TRBJ2-7, with a possible D match to TRBD1 (5 bases). The CDR3 totals 15 residues. Trimming removed 2 bases at V and 3 bases at J, with 14 bases between. Germline V gene data show CDR1 as SNHLY and CDR2 as FYNNEI. The CDR3 DNA follows: TGTGCCAGCAGTGAAACTTCGACAGTTTTCTACGAGCAGTACTTC. It codes for CASSETSTVFYEQYF.

The V call is TRBV6-4, the J call TRBJ2-1; the match to TRBD2 covers 15 bases. Per germline, CDR1 MRHNA and CDR2 SNTAGT. This CDR3 is 15 amino acids long. Trimming removed 3 bases from V and 8 bases from J; junction bases left unmatched: 2. CDR3 region: CASSDGLAGGHEQFF. The CDR3 nucleotides read TGTGCCAGCAGTGATGGACTAGCGGGAGGGCATGAGCAGTTCTTC.

This clone showed up just once. The chain combines TRBV7-6 with TRBJ2-5; D is unclear. The CDR3 covers 12 residues. Trimming took 5 bases from V and 5 from J, leaving 9 bases between them. Germline-derived CDR1 and CDR2 are SGHVS and FNYEAQ. The CDR3 sequence: CASSPSDETQYF. CDR3 sequence (DNA): TGTGCCAGCAGCCCCTCAGACGAGACCCAGTACTTC.

This chain uses TRBV10-2 with TRBJ2-1, with no clear D. The germline gives CDR1 WSHSY, CDR2 SAAADI. The ends were cut back, 7 bases at V and 5 bases at J, with 9 bases in the middle. The CDR3 totals 12 residues. The CDR3 sequence is CASTNQNNEQFF. Written as DNA, the CDR3 is TGCGCCAGCACCAACCAAAACAATGAGCAGTTCTTC.

The chain has TRBV27 and TRBJ2-1; 7 bases align to TRBD2. The V gene's germline CDR1 is MNHEY and CDR2 SMNVEV (reference sequence). V was clipped by 8 bases and J by 11 bases; unmatched bases: 21. The CDR3 is 16 amino acids. CDR3 nucleotides: TGTGCCAGCCCTTACGAATCGACTAGCCCGTTAGGGAAGCAGTTCTTC. Amino acid sequence: CASPYESTSPLGKQFF.

This rearrangement joins TRBV7-9 to TRBJ2-3; 7 bases match TRBD2. Germline V gene data show CDR1 as SEHNR and CDR2 as FQNEAQ (reference sequence). V lost 5 bases, J lost 1 base, and 12 bases stayed unmatched. The CDR3 contains 17 residues. CDR3 sequence (DNA): TGTGCCAGCAGCCCCGGCTCGGGGGGAGGCGGCACAGATACGCAGTATTTT. Translation: CASSPGSGGGGTDTQYF.

The chain recombines TRBV14 with TRBJ1-4; weak D call: TRBD1 (5 bases). Between the trimmed V and J ends, which lost 5 bases and 4 bases, there was a span of 11 bases. Looked up from germline, CDR1 is SGHDN and CDR2 is FVKESK. The CDR3 has 14 residues. The CDR3 loop is CASSGGRINEKLFF. CDR3 DNA sequence: TGTGCCAGCAGCGGGGGACGGATTAATGAAAAACTGTTTTTT.

V usage is TRBV7-2 and J usage is TRBJ2-5, with 8 nucleotides matching TRBD1. The trim removed 5 bases at V and 9 bases at J, leaving 11 bases unmatched. Looked up from germline, CDR1 is SGHTA and CDR2 is FQGNSA. The CDR3 is 14 amino acids. The CDR3 reads CASSVQGAGMAQYF. CDR3 DNA sequence: TGTGCCAGCAGCGTTCAGGGGGCTGGGATGGCCCAGTACTTC.

The chain has TRBV10-3 and TRBJ2-3, with 9 bases that match TRBD2. The CDR3 runs to 14 residues. The V segment lost 6 bases and the J segment 0 bases; nucleotides outside the gene matches: 1. Germline-derived CDR1 and CDR2 are ENHRY and SYGVKD. The CDR3 DNA reads TGTGCCATCAGAACTAGCGGGAGCACAGATACGCAGTATTTT. Protein: CAIRTSGSTDTQYF.

The rearrangement links TRBV6-1 to TRBJ2-5; D remains ambiguous. The CDR3 loop spans 15 amino acids. Trimming pared 3 bases from V and 5 bases from J, leaving 16 bases between. CDR1 MNHNS and CDR2 SASEGT come from the germline V gene. The CDR3 DNA reads as TGTGCCAGCAGTGACGATTTACAGCTCGTCGAGACCCAGTACTTC. It translates to CASSDDLQLVETQYF.

Only a few counts were recorded for this clone. The chain uses TRBV4-1 and TRBJ2-2; possible D gene TRBD2, 5 bases. Germline V CDR1 and CDR2: MGHRA, YSYEKL. The length of the CDR3 is 15 residues. V shed 5 bases and J shed 7 bases, with 17 bases lying between them. CDR3 loop: CASSDLRGRGGELFF. The CDR3 nucleotides are TGCGCCAGCAGCGACCTCCGAGGACGGGGCGGGGAGCTGTTTTTT.

The chain carries TRBV6-5 and TRBJ1-1, with D possibly TRBD1 on 5 matching bases. Per the germline V gene, CDR1 is MNHEY and CDR2 is SVGAGI. The CDR3 length is 15 residues. V was clipped by 0 bases and J by 8 bases, with 16 bases between them. The CDR3 DNA is TGTGCCAGCAGTTACTCGATATCCGGGGCTCAAGAAGCTTTCTTT. Its translation: CASSYSISGAQEAFF.

V usage is TRBV6-5 and J usage is TRBJ2-1; D not certain. The germline CDR1 and CDR2 sequences are MNHEY and SVGAGI. The V gene lost 8 bases and the J gene lost 4 bases, with 12 bases spanning the gap. The CDR3 spans 13 residues. This chain's CDR3 is CASVGSTYNEQFF. In nucleotides, the CDR3 is TGTGCCAGCGTTGGTTCTACGTACAATGAGCAGTTCTTC.

This clone was observed once. The rearrangement links TRBV20-1 to TRBJ1-2, with 8 bases identical to TRBD1. The CDR3 covers 11 residues. Per germline, CDR1 DFQATT and CDR2 SNEGSKA (reference sequence). The V segment lost 4 bases and the J segment 8 bases; nucleotides outside the gene matches: 3. In DNA form, the CDR3 reads TGCAGTGCTACACAGGGGGTCGGCTACACCTTC. It translates to CSATQGVGYTF.

The sample holds a few counts of this clone. This CDR3 is CASSLERTTTGELFF. The CDR3 DNA follows: TGTGCCAGCAGCTTAGAGAGGACTACCACCGGGGAGCTGTTTTTT. The chain couples TRBV7-3 to TRBJ2-2; TRBD2 might be the D (6 bases). Trimming removed 2 bases at V and 4 bases at J, with 11 bases between. Germline assignment: CDR1 SGHTA and CDR2 FQGTGA. CDR3 length equals 15 residues. The whole variable domain, remainder taken from reference TRBV7-3 and TRBJ2-2, is GAGVSQTPSNKVTEKGKYVELRCDPISGHTALYWYRQSLGQGPEFLIYFQGTGAADDSGLPNDRFFAVRPEGSVSTLKIQRTERGDSAVYLCASSLERTTTGELFFGEGSRLTVL.

V is TRBV7-8 and J is TRBJ2-2, with a weak D call TRBD1 (8 bases). Deletions cut 5 bases from V and 4 bases from J, with 17 bases between. CDR3 length: 16 residues. Germline CDR1 is SGHVS and CDR2 is FQNEAQ. The CDR3 DNA follows: TGTGCCAGCAGCCCAAACAGGGGGGGGAGCACCGGGGAGCTGTTTTTT. Translating gives CASSPNRGGSTGELFF.

The chain joins TRBV6-6 to TRBJ2-7, with 7 bases lining up with TRBD1. This CDR3 comprises 13 residues. V dropped 4 bases and J dropped 2; count of bases not matched to a gene: 2. Germline CDR1 and CDR2: MNHNY and SVGAGI (reference sequence). The CDR3 DNA follows: TGTGCCAGCAGTTTGACAGGGACCTACGAGCAGTACTTC. As protein: CASSLTGTYEQYF.

The CDR3 DNA sequence: TGTGCCTGGAAGGGGGTCAGGAACAGAGGCACTGAAGCTTTCTTT. Translating it yields CAWKGVRNRGTEAFF. The V and J genes are TRBV30 and TRBJ1-1; TRBD1 is a possible D gene (6 bases). The CDR3 extends over 15 amino acids. Trimming stripped 4 bases from V and 4 bases from J, with 19 bases between. The V gene's germline CDR1 is GTSNPN and CDR2 SVGIG (reference sequence).

This clone was counted between two and nine times. The chain links TRBV2 to TRBJ1-1; D is uncertain. V lost 10 bases, J lost 1 base, and 7 bases lay in between. Germline V gives CDR1 SNHLY, CDR2 FYNNEI. This CDR3 spans 11 amino acids. The CDR3 region is CATRGNTEAFF. As DNA, the CDR3 is TGTGCCACCAGAGGGAACACTGAAGCTTTCTTT.

This clone was counted once. V usage is TRBV29-1 and J usage is TRBJ1-2, with D perhaps matching TRBD1 (6 bases). CDR1 and CDR2 from the germline V gene are SQVTM and ANQGSEA. V lost 4 bases and J 0 bases, leaving 15 bases between the germline ends. This CDR3 contains 15 residues. The CDR3 region has the DNA TGCAGCGTTGGGACAGCCCTGACTTCTAACTATGGCTACACCTTC. Protein sequence: CSVGTALTSNYGYTF.

This clone appeared a few times. The V call is TRBV11-3, the J call TRBJ2-1; 7 nucleotides line up with TRBD2. The CDR3 sequence is 12 residues long. J gave up 10 bases and V 5 bases, and 5 bases lay outside the gene matches. Germline lookup yields CDR1 SGHNT and CDR2 YENEEA. The CDR3 nucleotides are TGTGCCAGCAGCGCCCGAGCGGGAGAGCAGTTCTTC. Encoded protein: CASSARAGEQFF.

This chain links TRBV5-1 with TRBJ2-3; D might be TRBD2 (6 bases). CDR1 is SGHRS and CDR2 is YFSETQ in the germline V gene. V dropped 4 bases and J dropped 4 bases, with 16 bases sitting between them. The CDR3 covers 15 residues. CDR3 sequence reads: CASSVRGIASDTQYF. CDR3 nucleotide sequence: TGCGCCAGCAGCGTCCGGGGGATAGCCTCAGATACGCAGTATTTT.

The chain carries TRBV2 and TRBJ2-5; no clear D. Germline CDR1 reads SNHLY; CDR2 reads FYNNEI. Trimming left V 7 bases short and J 1 base short, with 16 bases between. The CDR3 is 15 residues long. The CDR3 spells CASKVTELFQETQYF. CDR3 DNA sequence: TGTGCCAGCAAGGTAACAGAACTTTTCCAAGAGACCCAGTACTTC.

The V gene is TRBV19, the J gene TRBJ1-5; D is unclear. Per germline, CDR1 LNHDA and CDR2 SQIVND (reference sequence). The CDR3 contains 14 residues. The ends were cut back, 3 bases at V and 6 bases at J, with 12 bases in the middle. This chain's CDR3 is CASSMNLIRQPQHF. The CDR3 coding sequence is TGTGCCAGTAGTATGAATCTAATACGTCAGCCCCAGCATTTT.

This clone was detected only a few times. V gene TRBV5-1 combines with J gene TRBJ2-7; perhaps TRBD2 as D (7 bases). Trimming cost V 0 bases and J 8 bases, with 12 bases left between them. The length of the CDR3 is 13 residues. CDR1 is SGHRS and CDR2 is YFSETQ in the germline V gene. Here the CDR3 reads CASSLDGGGQQYF. In DNA form, the CDR3 reads TGCGCCAGCAGCTTGGATGGCGGGGGCCAGCAGTACTTC.

The chain joins TRBV5-1 to TRBJ2-1; 8 bases fit TRBD2. This CDR3 comprises 16 residues. Germline V gives CDR1 SGHRS, CDR2 YFSETQ. Trimming removed 3 bases from V and 1 base from J; junction bases left unmatched: 6. CDR3 nucleotides: TGCGCCAGCAGCTCAGCGGGGGATTTGTCCTACAATGAGCAGTTCTTC. It yields the protein CASSSAGDLSYNEQFF.

The genes are TRBV9 and TRBJ1-3; D gene unclear. Germline assignment: CDR1 SGDLS and CDR2 YYNGEE. This CDR3 comprises 16 residues. Trimming cost V 0 bases and J 2 bases, with 12 bases left between them. CDR3 residues: CASSVEYMVAGNTIYF. In DNA form, the CDR3 reads TGTGCCAGCAGCGTAGAATATATGGTCGCTGGAAACACCATATATTTT.

This clone has just a few counts. The rearrangement joins TRBV6-4 to TRBJ1-2, with TRBD1 identical over 9 bases. The CDR3 sequence is 13 residues long. From germline, CDR1 is MRHNA and CDR2 SNTAGT. Trimming cost V 5 bases and J 8 bases; bases outside gene matches: 6. CDR3 in DNA: TGTGCCAGCAGTCCGGGACAGGGCGTAGGCTACACCTTC. It codes for CASSPGQGVGYTF.

The chain links TRBV5-5 to TRBJ2-5, with D uncertain. The length of the CDR3 is 15 residues. Trimming took off 4 bases at V and 5 bases at J, with 18 bases between the two ends. The V gene's germline CDR1 is SGHKS and CDR2 YYEKEE (reference sequence). Written as DNA, the CDR3 is TGTGCCAGCAGCCTTCGAGAACTTTTTTCCGAGACCCAGTACTTC. The encoded protein is CASSLRELFSETQYF.

The chain links TRBV29-1 to TRBJ2-7; the match to TRBD1 covers 7 bases. The CDR3 covers 11 residues. Looked up from germline, CDR1 is SQVTM and CDR2 is ANQGSEA. V gave up 8 bases and J gave up 3 bases; unmatched junction bases: 4. The chain's CDR3 is CSTRDSYEQYF. In DNA, the CDR3 is TGCAGCACCCGGGACAGCTACGAGCAGTACTTC.